This T cell receptor beta chain was identified in a study of cytomegalovirus exposure and HLA in healthy donors. Study-level background: One earlier analysis, a look at 180 million or so T cells, found fewer than 140 million unique TCR beta sequences.

The CDR3 runs 17 residues. Germline CDR1 reads MNHNS; CDR2 reads SASEGT. Between the trimmed V and J ends, which lost 1 base and 2 bases, there was a span of 15 bases. The PCR made use of 60 Vbeta and 13 Jbeta primers. Profiled with immunoSEQ multiplex PCR; TCRdb holds only in-frame clones, not every one. The sample carries some 150,000 clones, around three quarters recorded once. Whole-study findings and limits: In the analysis, some V segments, TRBV6-2 and TRBV6-3 included, were excluded as indistinguishable.

Comments on this clone: Its antigen is unknown.

Input material: PBMCs. The rearrangement joins TRBV6-1 to TRBJ2-1; D may be TRBD1 (5 bases). This TCR was sampled from a middle-aged man in good health and CMV-seropositive. The chain's CDR3 is CASSEDRQSFAYNEQFF. DNA of the CDR3: TGTGCCAGCAGTGAAGACCGACAGTCCTTTGCCTACAATGAGCAGTTCTTC.